The 28 T cell receptor beta chains reported below all come from one sample, sequenced in a study of blood T cell repertoires in COVID-19. The table came from immunoSEQ multiplex PCR; TCRdb's copy has only in-frame clones and leaves some out. Among about 300,000 clones listed, around 86% were seen once. The sample was PBMCs or T cells enriched from blood (not recorded which). All receptors come from a man aged 25 to 40 who had recovered from COVID-19.

The chain employs TRBV25-1 and TRBJ1-3; unclear D gene. Germline assignment: CDR1 MGHDK and CDR2 SYGVNS. The CDR3 has 14 residues. V was cut by 1 base and J by 4 bases, with 8 bases left in between. For the CDR3, the DNA is TGTGCCAGCAGTGAATTCGGGAGAGGAAACACCATATATTTT. Its protein is CASSEFGRGNTIYF.

The rearrangement joins TRBV7-9 to TRBJ1-2; a possible D gene is TRBD1 (6 bases). Trimming took off 6 bases at V and 1 base at J, with 12 bases between the two ends. The CDR3 has 14 residues. CDR1 and CDR2 (germline): SEHNR, FQNEAQ (reference sequence). Here the CDR3 DNA reads TGTGCCAGCAGTAGAACAGGGCTTAACTATGGCTACACCTTC. This gives the protein CASSRTGLNYGYTF. Based on the CDR3 plus reference TRBV7-9 and TRBJ1-2, the full variable domain is DTGVSQNPRHKITKRGQNVTFRCDPISEHNRLYWYRQTLGQGPEFLTYFQNEAQLEKSRLLSDRFSAERPKGSFSTLEIQRTEQGDSAMYLCASSRTGLNYGYTFGSGTRLTVV.

The chain is built from TRBV5-1 and TRBJ2-3, with a tentative D call TRBD2 (5 bases). CDR1 is SGHRS and CDR2 is YFSETQ in the germline V gene. The CDR3 is made up of 14 amino acids. The ends were cut back, 1 base at V and 0 bases at J, with 6 bases in the middle. The DNA for the CDR3 is TGCGCCAGCAGCTTGACGGGGAGCACAGATACGCAGTATTTT. Protein sequence: CASSLTGSTDTQYF.

The chain is built from TRBV9 and TRBJ2-2, with TRBD2 matching over 10 bases. V lost 4 bases, J lost 8 bases, and 11 bases stayed unmatched. This CDR3 is 16 amino acids long. Germline-derived CDR1 and CDR2 are SGDLS and YYNGEE. The CDR3 DNA reads TGTGCCAGCAGCCCACGAGCGGGAGGGCCTTGGGGGGAGCTGTTTTTT. Residues: CASSPRAGGPWGELFF.

This chain joins TRBV5-1 and TRBJ1-2, with 7 bases lining up with TRBD1. The CDR3 contains 16 residues. The germline V gene encodes CDR1 SGHRS and CDR2 YFSETQ. V trimming: 0 bases; J trimming: 7 bases; junction bases outside the gene matches: 12. This CDR3 reads CASSLETAGGYRGYTF. The DNA for the CDR3 is TGCGCCAGCAGCTTGGAAACGGCAGGGGGATATCGTGGCTACACCTTC.

The gene calls are TRBV30 and TRBJ1-2, with TRBD1 identical over 7 bases. Germline-derived CDR1 and CDR2 are GTSNPN and SVGIG (reference sequence). After removal of 4 bases from V and 4 bases from J, the junction contained 3 bases not matched to a gene. The CDR3 contains 12 residues. CDR3 sequence: CAWNTGAYGYTF. In nucleotides, the CDR3 is TGTGCCTGGAATACAGGGGCCTATGGCTACACCTTC.

This chain links TRBV5-1 with TRBJ2-3; D gene unclear. The germline V gene encodes CDR1 SGHRS and CDR2 YFSETQ. The CDR3 is made up of 12 amino acids. V was trimmed by 6 bases and J by 2 bases, leaving 7 bases between them. CDR3 amino acids: CASKQNTDTQYF. In DNA, the CDR3 is TGCGCCAGCAAACAGAACACAGATACGCAGTATTTT.

The chain recombines TRBV6-5 with TRBJ1-6; D might be TRBD1 (5 bases). CDR3 length: 15 residues. The V gene's germline CDR1 is MNHEY and CDR2 SVGAGI. Trimming cost V 5 bases and J 2 bases, with 10 bases left between them. CDR3 in DNA: TGTGCCAGCAGTCTAGGGGCTGCCTATAATTCACCCCTCCACTTT. Amino acid sequence: CASSLGAAYNSPLHF.

This clone showed up just a few times. The rearrangement joins TRBV14 to TRBJ2-4; D perhaps matches TRBD2 (5 bases). The CDR3 contains 13 residues. Trimming left V 1 base short and J 6 bases short, with 7 bases between. Germline values: CDR1 SGHDN, CDR2 FVKESK. For the CDR3, the DNA is TGTGCCAGCAGCCAAGTGAGCGGAAACATTCAGTACTTC. Protein product: CASSQVSGNIQYF.

The chain carries TRBV29-1 and TRBJ2-7; 7 bases align to TRBD2. Germline CDR1 reads SQVTM; CDR2 reads ANQGSEA. V was clipped by 6 bases and J by 2 bases; unmatched bases: 4. There are 12 residues in the CDR3. The DNA of the CDR3 is TGCAGCGTGGGGGGGGAGCCCTACGAGCAGTACTTC. Translated, it gives CSVGGEPYEQYF.

This clone occurred once. The J gene is TRBJ1-5, the V gene TRBV5-5; 9 nucleotides agree with TRBD1. Germline trimming cut 0 bases from V and 6 bases from J; bases unmatched to any gene: 7. CDR1 and CDR2 from the germline V gene are SGHKS and YYEKEE (reference sequence). The CDR3 is 16 amino acids. CDR3 sequence: CASSLGPTGGGQPQHF. CDR3 nucleotide sequence: TGTGCCAGCAGCTTGGGACCAACAGGGGGCGGTCAGCCCCAGCATTTT.

The rearrangement uses TRBV7-6 and TRBJ1-2; D is uncertain. CDR3 length equals 13 residues. Trimming removed 3 bases from V and 7 bases from J, with 12 bases in between. Germline loops: CDR1 SGHVS, CDR2 FNYEAQ. CDR3 sequence reads: CASSLPSGGGYTF. CDR3 in DNA: TGTGCCAGCAGCTTGCCGTCGGGTGGTGGCTACACCTTC.

This chain uses TRBV6-5 with TRBJ2-6; D gene unclear. Germline V gene data show CDR1 as MNHEY and CDR2 as SVGAGI. The CDR3 totals 15 residues. Trimming left V 4 bases short and J 0 bases short, with 7 bases between. The CDR3 is CASSWAISGANVLTF. The CDR3 DNA sequence: TGTGCCAGCAGTTGGGCGATCTCTGGGGCCAACGTCCTGACTTTC.

The chain employs TRBV28 and TRBJ2-1, with a weak D call TRBD2 (6 bases). The CDR3 is made up of 14 amino acids. CDR1 and CDR2 from the germline V gene are MDHEN and SYDVKM. Trimming removed 4 bases from V and 6 bases from J, with 13 bases in between. DNA for the CDR3: TGTGCCAGCAGTTCCGGCGGGGCAACCAATGAGCAGTTCTTC. It specifies CASSSGGATNEQFF.

The chain is built from TRBV5-1 and TRBJ2-1; 13 nucleotides agree with TRBD2. J gave up 8 bases and V 4 bases, and 18 bases lay outside the gene matches. The CDR3 loop spans 19 amino acids. CDR1 and CDR2 (germline): SGHRS, YFSETQ. The CDR3 sequence: CASSPVLLAGGPRDDEQFF. The DNA of the CDR3 is TGCGCCAGCAGCCCTGTTTTACTAGCGGGAGGGCCTCGCGACGATGAGCAGTTCTTC.

The chain recombines TRBV6-4 with TRBJ1-2, with D possibly matching TRBD1 (6 bases). Trimming removed 6 bases at V and 8 bases at J, with 13 bases between. This CDR3 spans 12 amino acids. Germline-derived CDR1 and CDR2 are MRHNA and SNTAGT. As DNA, the CDR3 is TGTGCCAGCAGACAGGGTGTCGGAGGCTACACCTTC. This encodes CASRQGVGGYTF.

Here the CDR3 reads CSSSQGEAFF. For the CDR3, the DNA is TGCAGCTCATCTCAGGGAGAAGCTTTCTTT. The chain combines TRBV29-1 with TRBJ1-1; D is possibly TRBD1 (5 bases). The germline V gene encodes CDR1 SQVTM and CDR2 ANQGSEA. The CDR3 contains 10 residues. V lost 8 bases and J 8 bases, leaving 12 bases between the germline ends. Full variable domain (remainder filled in from reference TRBV29-1 and TRBJ1-1): SAVISQKPSRDICQRGTSLTIQCQVDSQVTMMFWYRQQPGQSLTLIATANQGSEATYESGFVIDKFPISRPNLTFSTLTVSNMSPEDSSIYLCSSSQGEAFFGQGTRLTVV.

V gene TRBV7-9 combines with J gene TRBJ1-2; D is uncertain. V lost 4 bases, J lost 8 bases, and 11 bases lay in between. Germline CDR1 is SEHNR and CDR2 is FQNEAQ (reference sequence). The CDR3 runs 12 residues. The CDR3 nucleotides read TGTGCCAGCAGCTCGGCGGCGAGCGGCTACACCTTC. Residues: CASSSAASGYTF. Full variable domain (rest looked up from reference TRBV7-9 and TRBJ1-2): DTGVSQNPRHKITKRGQNVTFRCDPISEHNRLYWYRQTLGQGPEFLTYFQNEAQLEKSRLLSDRFSAERPKGSFSTLEIQRTEQGDSAMYLCASSSAASGYTFGSGTRLTVV.

The chain combines TRBV6-5 with TRBJ1-6; 9 bases are shared with TRBD1. Germline lookup yields CDR1 MNHEY and CDR2 SVGAGI. The CDR3 has 15 residues. V lost 6 bases, J lost 8 bases, and 8 bases stayed unmatched. DNA for the CDR3: TGTGCCAGCAGCCGGGAGCGACAGGGGGATTCACCCCTCCACTTT. It encodes CASSRERQGDSPLHF.

The chain carries TRBV19 and TRBJ1-1; the match to TRBD1 covers 9 bases. This CDR3 has 17 residues. Per germline, CDR1 LNHDA and CDR2 SQIVND (reference sequence). Losses at the gene ends were 3 bases for V and 1 base for J; bases not matched to a gene: 9. This CDR3 reads CASSMENRGRGNTEAFF. In DNA form, the CDR3 reads TGTGCCAGTAGTATGGAAAACAGGGGGCGCGGGAACACTGAAGCTTTCTTT.

The chain recombines TRBV5-1 with TRBJ2-2; weak D call: TRBD1 (5 bases). The ends were cut back, 5 bases at V and 3 bases at J, with 17 bases in the middle. CDR3 size: 16 residues. Looked up from germline, CDR1 is SGHRS and CDR2 is YFSETQ. This chain's CDR3 is CASSFGRQGDTGELFF. In DNA, the CDR3 is TGCGCCAGCAGTTTTGGGCGCCAGGGTGACACCGGGGAGCTGTTTTTT.

This chain joins TRBV9 and TRBJ2-5; D perhaps matches TRBD2 (7 bases). Germline CDR1 SGDLS, CDR2 YYNGEE. The V gene lost 3 bases and the J gene lost 6 bases, with 18 bases spanning the gap. The CDR3 covers 15 residues. The CDR3 spells CASSAQRGGLKTQYF. The CDR3 DNA sequence: TGTGCCAGCAGCGCTCAAAGGGGGGGGTTAAAGACCCAGTACTTC.

This chain connects TRBV7-2 to TRBJ2-5; 9 bases are shared with TRBD1. This CDR3 region has 16 residues. CDR1 is SGHTA and CDR2 is FQGNSA in the germline V gene. V lost 0 bases and J lost 5; bases outside the gene matches: 7. CDR3 bases: TGTGCCAGCAGCTTAGCCCGACAGGGGGGTATTGAGACCCAGTACTTC. Its translation is CASSLARQGGIETQYF.

V gene TRBV4-1 combines with J gene TRBJ2-3; D unresolved. The V end lost 1 base, the J end lost 6 bases, and 8 bases lay between the germline ends. The CDR3 consists of 13 residues. Germline V CDR1 and CDR2: MGHRA, YSYEKL. The DNA for the CDR3 is TGCGCCAGCAGCCAAGTCCCTAGGGATACGCAGTATTTT. Encoded protein: CASSQVPRDTQYF.

Of note for this clone: One end of the junction varies from germline; a read error may be responsible. The chain joins TRBV30 to TRBJ2-3, with a weak D call TRBD2 (7 bases). The CDR3 sequence is 14 residues long. The germline CDR1 and CDR2 sequences are GTSNPN and SVGIG (reference sequence). CDR3 protein: CAWSVGGGADTQYF. The DNA of the CDR3 is TGCGCCTGGAGTGTAGGGGGGGGCGCAGATACGCAGTATTTT.

This rearrangement joins TRBV19 to TRBJ1-1; the match to TRBD1 covers 9 bases. The CDR3 totals 19 residues. CDR1 is LNHDA and CDR2 is SQIVND in the germline V gene (reference sequence). Trimming cost V 7 bases and J 1 base; bases outside gene matches: 19. CDR3 in DNA: TGTGCCAGTATAAGAGGGAGGGACAGGGATTATGGGACGAACACTGAAGCTTTCTTT. Amino acids: CASIRGRDRDYGTNTEAFF.

This sequence joins TRBV10-1 and TRBJ1-4; possibly TRBD1 for D (6 bases). CDR1 is WNHNN, CDR2 SYGVQD, per germline (reference sequence). Trimming stripped 4 bases from V and 0 bases from J, with 9 bases between. The CDR3 spans 15 residues. CDR3 sequence: CASSASGATNEKLFF. CDR3 nucleotides: TGCGCCAGCAGTGCCTCAGGGGCAACTAATGAAAAACTGTTTTTT.

V usage is TRBV5-1 and J usage is TRBJ1-2, with D tentatively TRBD1 (6 bases). Trimming removed 4 bases from V and 4 bases from J, with 17 bases in between. CDR3 length: 15 residues. Germline loops: CDR1 SGHRS, CDR2 YFSETQ. The CDR3 protein is CASSRGNRDLYGYTF. In DNA, the CDR3 is TGCGCCAGCAGCAGAGGGAACAGGGACCTCTATGGCTACACCTTC.